The present TCR beta chain was sequenced within a study of PD-L1 blockade in urothelial cancer (dated by TCRdb to the late 2010s). Regarding the complete study: Therapy was started in the mid-2010s for all patients, and atezolizumab 1,200 mg was administered intravenously every 3 weeks. About 90% of the 29 patients were identified as males with urothelial cancer of bladder origin, and a prior smoking history was reported by 18 of 29 patients. Patients had an ECOG performance status of 0 or 1 and had received between 0 and 3 prior chemotherapy regimens. Blood samples were analyzed at 3 weeks after treatment start (second dose) and at 6 weeks after treatment start. A median of around 150,000 T cells and 85,000 or so unique TCRs was obtained from blood samples, and a median clonality of approximately 0.08 was observed. The study was an exploratory multi-omic analysis of somatic, immune and clinical correlates of response to PD-L1 blockade with atezolizumab in urothelial cancer. Pretreatment tumor samples and matched peripheral blood, collected serially before and after atezolizumab treatment, underwent TCR sequencing. Durable clinical benefit was defined as progression-free survival longer than 6 months, and TCR features were also tested against progression-free and overall survival. Whole exome sequencing and RNA sequencing of pretreatment tumors were performed alongside TCR sequencing in the same patients. Durable clinical benefit was achieved by nine patients and was not achieved by 20 patients. Pretreatment blood TCR-seq was available for around 29 patients, at least one posttreatment blood collection was obtained for about 24 patients, and tumor TCR-seq was available for about 24 patients. General conclusions and limits of the study: Improved progression-free and overall survival was associated with having pretreatment peripheral blood TCR clonality below the median. Patients with durable benefit showed greater expansion of tumor-associated TCR clones in peripheral blood 3 weeks after starting treatment (n = 22, p = 0.022). Because the sample size was small (n ≈ 28) and many of the analyses were exploratory, the results are meant to be hypothesis-generating.

Synthetic TCR analog templates were spiked into each PCR so that absolute template abundance could be estimated from read counts. TCRbeta CDR3 regions were amplified from genomic DNA with bias-controlled V and J gene primers using the immunoSEQ assay. Rearranged TCRbeta segments were sequenced at approximately 20X coverage. In the paper's pipeline: Clustering was used to correct sequencing errors, and CDR3s were annotated against IMGT to assign V, D and J genes. Downstream analyses used only productive TCRbeta rearrangements and left out out-of-frame or stop-codon sequences. Clonality was calculated as one minus the Shannon entropy normalized by the log of the number of unique productive sequences. Clones differing between time points or between blood and tumor were identified using Fisher's exact test with Benjamini-Hochberg correction, with an adjusted p below 0.01 applied as the threshold. Sourced from immuneACCESS, this table was stored by TCRdb with only in-frame sequences that have V and J called. A share of the clones is absent; for the studies checked, an unresolved V gene accounts for under half, and the remainder has no known explanation. The D gene and trimming were derived from the DNA, and the V and J assignments and clone size from that table. In all, the sample holds about 130,000 clones, and roughly 83% of those were seen once. The biggest ten clones account for 3.2% of the sample.

Reading the label with the study, this specimen's time point is: pretreatment peripheral blood. A total of roughly 30 patients with locally advanced or metastatic urothelial carcinoma, treated at Memorial Sloan Kettering on a trial protocol, made up the cohort. Peripheral blood mononuclear cells were collected pretreatment and during treatment, with between 1 and 8 total time points obtained per patient. The Qiagen DNeasy Blood extraction kit was used to purify genomic DNA from total PBMCs and from tumor samples. PBMCs were collected pretreatment and during treatment and were isolated and stored as previously described. This clone came up once. Its binding antigen is unknown. No base-level quality is on record; no much larger clone is a single base apart. Sequenced material: PBMCs, taken around atezolizumab (anti-PD-L1) treatment. The sequence was obtained from a man aged 50-59 years with urothelial cancer.

The CDR3 is CASSVQGYNEQYF. The nucleotides are TGTGCCAGCAGCGTGCAGGGTTACAACGAGCAGTACTTC. Recombination connected TRBV4-2 to TRBJ2-7; TRBD1 could be the D gene, as 5 bases match. From a lookup of the germline V gene, CDR1 and CDR2 are LGHNA and YNFKEQ. Including the terminal cysteine and phenylalanine, the CDR3 comprises 13 residues. Only the CDR3 DNA is retained, 39 bases long and in frame from the first base. At the junction V is shortened by 5 bases and J by 5 bases, with 13 bases in between.